The 20 T cell receptor beta chains below were found in one sample sequenced in a study of cytomegalovirus exposure and HLA in healthy donors. Assay used: immunoSEQ multiplex PCR; TCRdb lists only in-frame clones, some missing. This table holds approximately 200,000 clones, 85% to 95% found once. Material: PBMCs. Source of these receptors: a woman under 30 in good health and CMV-seronegative.

The V and J genes are TRBV28 and TRBJ1-1; 10 bases agree with TRBD1. J was trimmed by 3 bases and V by 4 bases; bases with no gene match: 5. The CDR3 is 15 amino acids. Per germline, CDR1 MDHEN and CDR2 SYDVKM. The CDR3 sequence: CASSSSGQGDTEAFF. The CDR3 DNA follows: TGTGCCAGCAGTTCTTCTGGACAGGGGGACACTGAAGCTTTCTTT.

The chain joins TRBV2 to TRBJ1-1, with 11 nucleotides matching TRBD1. J lost 5 bases, V lost 5 bases, and 7 bases had no gene match. Germline-derived CDR1 and CDR2 are SNHLY and FYNNEI. The CDR3 length is 15 residues. The DNA for the CDR3 is TGTGCCAGCAGTCCCGGGACAGGGGGGTTAACTGAAGCTTTCTTT. It specifies CASSPGTGGLTEAFF.

This chain joins TRBV10-3 and TRBJ2-7, with D perhaps matching TRBD2 (5 bases). CDR3 length: 14 residues. The ends were cut back, 0 bases at V and 2 bases at J, with 8 bases in the middle. Germline lookup yields CDR1 ENHRY and CDR2 SYGVKD. The CDR3 DNA follows: TGTGCCATCAGTGAGTCGAGGAGGACCTACGAGCAGTACTTC. It translates to CAISESRRTYEQYF.

This chain connects TRBV6-1 to TRBJ2-1, with 8 nucleotides matching TRBD2. The V and J ends lost 9 bases and 1 base, in that order; junction bases with no gene match: 2. The length of the CDR3 is 13 residues. In germline, CDR1 is MNHNS, CDR2 SASEGT. The CDR3 coding sequence is TGTGCCAGTAGCGGGACGTCCTACAATGAGCAGTTCTTC. Encoded protein: CASSGTSYNEQFF.

The rearrangement joins TRBV7-9 to TRBJ2-1; D may be TRBD2 (5 bases). From germline, CDR1 is SEHNR and CDR2 FQNEAQ (reference sequence). This CDR3 contains 15 residues. Trimming removed 1 base from V and 8 bases from J, with 15 bases in between. The CDR3 spells CASSLVIQAADEQFF. DNA of the CDR3: TGTGCCAGCAGCTTAGTAATTCAAGCGGCCGATGAGCAGTTCTTC.

The genes are TRBV2 and TRBJ1-1; D unresolved. This CDR3 spans 16 amino acids. The germline gives CDR1 SNHLY, CDR2 FYNNEI. V gave up 1 base and J gave up 6 bases, with 18 bases separating them. CDR3 region: CASSEGGRRVRAEAFF. In DNA form, the CDR3 reads TGTGCCAGCAGTGAAGGCGGCAGGCGGGTGCGGGCTGAAGCTTTCTTT.

The chain combines TRBV15 with TRBJ1-2; no definite D call. V lost 1 base to trimming and J lost 0 bases, with 12 bases between them. Looked up from germline, CDR1 is LNHNV and CDR2 is YYDKDF (reference sequence). CDR3 length equals 16 residues. DNA of the CDR3: TGTGCCACCAGCAGAGTCGGAGTTCGAGCTAACTATGGCTACACCTTC. It encodes CATSRVGVRANYGYTF.

This rearrangement joins TRBV30 to TRBJ2-5; the D gene is possibly TRBD2 (5 bases). Germline CDR1 is GTSNPN and CDR2 is SVGIG (reference sequence). Between the trimmed V and J ends, which lost 1 base and 4 bases, there was a span of 13 bases. The CDR3 is 14 residues long. The CDR3 is CAWSAGRLIETQYF. The CDR3 DNA sequence: TGTGCCTGGAGTGCGGGGAGATTGATAGAGACCCAGTACTTC.

The DNA for the CDR3 is TGTGCCAGTAGCCCCCTGAGCGGAACCTACAATGAGCAGTTCTTC. This codes for CASSPLSGTYNEQFF. The rearrangement joins TRBV19 to TRBJ2-1; TRBD2 might be the D (5 bases). V lost 6 bases and J lost 2, with 14 bases in between. There are 15 residues in the CDR3. Germline CDR1 reads LNHDA; CDR2 reads SQIVND (reference sequence).

V is TRBV28 and J is TRBJ2-7; a weak D match, TRBD1 (5 bases). V lost 6 bases to trimming and J lost 2 bases, with 14 bases between them. Germline CDR1 is MDHEN and CDR2 is SYDVKM. The CDR3 contains 14 residues. The CDR3 DNA sequence: TGTGCCAGCAGCCCAAGGGGCTATCCCTACGAGCAGTACTTC. This gives the protein CASSPRGYPYEQYF.

Here the CDR3 DNA reads TGTGCCATCAGTGTAGACAGGGGTAGCAATCAGCCCCAGCATTTT. As protein: CAISVDRGSNQPQHF. V usage is TRBV10-3 and J usage is TRBJ1-5, with TRBD1 matching over 8 bases. The germline V gene has CDR1 ENHRY and CDR2 SYGVKD. V dropped 4 bases and J dropped 0; count of bases not matched to a gene: 2. This CDR3 region has 15 residues.

This clone was observed a single time. V is TRBV5-1 and J is TRBJ2-2; D might be TRBD2 (6 bases). Trimming removed 1 base from V and 6 bases from J, with 10 bases in between. This CDR3 spans 14 amino acids. Germline CDR1 is SGHRS and CDR2 is YFSETQ. The CDR3 spells CASSLLGEAGELFF. The CDR3, as DNA: TGCGCCAGCAGCTTGCTGGGGGAGGCCGGGGAGCTGTTTTTT.

The rearrangement joins TRBV15 to TRBJ1-5, with D maybe TRBD1 (5 bases). The germline V and J ends were trimmed by 7 bases and 4 bases, with 17 bases remaining between them. CDR1 LNHNV and CDR2 YYDKDF come from the germline V gene (reference sequence). The CDR3 is 15 residues long. The CDR3 is CATKGGAGANQPQHF. In DNA form, the CDR3 reads TGTGCCACCAAGGGTGGCGCTGGGGCTAATCAGCCCCAGCATTTT. The full variable domain, with the rest looked up from reference TRBV15 and TRBJ1-5, is DAMVIQNPRYQVTQFGKPVTLSCSQTLNHNVMYWYQQKSSQAPKLLFHYYDKDFNNEADTPDNFQSRRPNTSFCFLDIRSPGLGDTAMYLCATKGGAGANQPQHFGDGTRLSIL.

V is TRBV28 and J is TRBJ2-7; tentative D call: TRBD2 (5 bases). CDR3 size: 13 residues. CDR1 and CDR2 from the germline V gene are MDHEN and SYDVKM. Trimming stripped 3 bases from V and 5 bases from J, with 11 bases between. This CDR3 is CASSFRLANEQYF. The DNA for the CDR3 is TGTGCCAGCAGTTTTCGGCTAGCCAACGAGCAGTACTTC.

For this clone: Since a far larger clone is one base different, this is likely a read error. The identical CDR3 is also encoded by other nucleotide sequences in the sample. The V call is TRBV5-1, the J call TRBJ2-4; 7 bases fit TRBD1. V lost 4 bases to trimming and J lost 7 bases; unmatched junction nucleotides: 8. The CDR3 runs 14 residues. Germline CDR1 reads SGHRS; CDR2 reads YFSETQ. CDR3 sequence (DNA): TGCGCCAGCAGCCCTGAGACAGGGCGGAACATTCAGTACTTC. It codes for CASSPETGRNIQYF.

The V call is TRBV11-2, the J call TRBJ1-2; D unresolved. V shed 3 bases and J shed 2 bases, with 7 bases lying between them. The length of the CDR3 is 13 residues. The germline gives CDR1 SGHAT, CDR2 FQNNGV. As DNA, the CDR3 is TGTGCCAGCAGCTTTATAGAGAACTATGGCTACACCTTC. The encoded protein is CASSFIENYGYTF.

This chain uses TRBV11-2 with TRBJ1-2; D perhaps matches TRBD1 (5 bases). Trimming took off 4 bases at V and 8 bases at J, with 11 bases between the two ends. Germline V CDR1 and CDR2: SGHAT, FQNNGV. The CDR3 consists of 12 residues. The CDR3 spells CASSSPTGGYTF. The CDR3 coding sequence is TGTGCCAGCAGCTCCCCAACAGGCGGCTACACCTTC.

CDR3 sequence: CASSFLAGGFSYEQYF. The CDR3 DNA sequence: TGTGCCAGCAGTTTTCTTGCGGGAGGGTTCTCCTACGAGCAGTACTTC. This chain joins TRBV27 and TRBJ2-7; TRBD2 agrees at 9 bases. The ends lost 3 bases at V and 0 bases at J; junction bases unmatched: 6. Germline CDR1 reads MNHEY; CDR2 reads SMNVEV (reference sequence). CDR3 length: 16 residues.

This chain links TRBV6-1 with TRBJ2-2, with 7 bases fitting TRBD1. V gave up 7 bases and J gave up 0 bases; unmatched junction bases: 2. Germline lookup yields CDR1 MNHNS and CDR2 SASEGT. CDR3 length equals 14 residues. CDR3 DNA: TGTGCCAGCATGACAGGGACGAACACCGGGGAGCTGTTTTTT. Translated: CASMTGTNTGELFF.

This clone was found once. CDR3 amino acids: CASSQRTSGSSAYNEQFF. CDR3 DNA sequence: TGCGCCAGCAGCCAAAGGACTAGCGGGAGTTCCGCCTACAATGAGCAGTTCTTC. The chain links TRBV5-1 to TRBJ2-1; TRBD2 aligns across 13 bases. The V segment lost 4 bases and the J segment 2 bases; nucleotides outside the gene matches: 9. The CDR3 is made up of 18 amino acids. Germline values: CDR1 SGHRS, CDR2 YFSETQ.